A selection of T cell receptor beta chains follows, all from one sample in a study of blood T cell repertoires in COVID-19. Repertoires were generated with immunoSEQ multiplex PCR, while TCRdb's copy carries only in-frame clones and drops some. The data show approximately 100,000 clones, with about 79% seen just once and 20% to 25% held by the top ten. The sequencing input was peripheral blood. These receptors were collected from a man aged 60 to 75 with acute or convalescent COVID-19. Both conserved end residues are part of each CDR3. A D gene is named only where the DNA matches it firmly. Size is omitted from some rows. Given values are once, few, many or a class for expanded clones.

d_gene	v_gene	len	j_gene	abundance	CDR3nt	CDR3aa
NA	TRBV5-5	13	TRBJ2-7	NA	TGTGCCAGCAGCTTGGGGCCCCTCCTGGAGCAGTACTTC	CASSLGPLLEQYF
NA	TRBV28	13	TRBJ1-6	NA	TGTGCCAGCAGTTTAAAGCGAGGGTCACCCCTCCACTTT	CASSLKRGSPLHF
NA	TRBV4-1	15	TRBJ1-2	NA	TGCGCCAGCAGCCAAGATACCAGGGTTAACTATGGCTACACCTTC	CASSQDTRVNYGYTF
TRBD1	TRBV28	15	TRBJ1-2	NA	TGTGCCAGCAGTACCAGGACAGGGAGATGGAATGGCTACACCTTC	CASSTRTGRWNGYTF
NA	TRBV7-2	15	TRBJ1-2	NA	TGTGCCAGCAGCTTAGTGGGCCCGGCTCGCTATGGCTACACCTTC	CASSLVGPARYGYTF
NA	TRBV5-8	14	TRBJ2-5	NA	TGTGCCAGCAGCTTGGGGCGGAGTCAAGAGACCCAGTACTTC	CASSLGRSQETQYF
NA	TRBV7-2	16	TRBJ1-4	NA	TGTGCCAGCAGCCCGAGACACCTATCAAGGAATGAAAAACTGTTTTTT	CASSPRHLSRNEKLFF
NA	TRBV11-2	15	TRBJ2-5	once	TGTGCCAGCAGCTTAGATCATTCGGGTCGGGAGACCCAGTACTTC	CASSLDHSGRETQYF
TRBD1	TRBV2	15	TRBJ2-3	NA	TGTGCCAGCAGCGCTGGACAGGGAGGCGGAGATACGCAGTATTTT	CASSAGQGGGDTQYF
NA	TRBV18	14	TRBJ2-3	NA	TGTGCCAGCTCACGACAACCGGGGACAGATACGCAGTATTTT	CASSRQPGTDTQYF
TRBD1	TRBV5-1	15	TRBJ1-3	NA	TGCGCCAGCAGAGAAGGACAGGGTGATGGAAACACCATATATTTT	CASREGQGDGNTIYF
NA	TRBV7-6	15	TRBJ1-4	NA	TGTGCCAGCAGCTCCTTATTTGACAGTATTGAAAAACTGTTTTTT	CASSSLFDSIEKLFF
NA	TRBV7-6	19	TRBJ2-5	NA	TGTGCCAGCAGCAGACTGAGTACGGCAGCCGGGTCAGTCCAAGAGACCCAGTACTTC	CASSRLSTAAGSVQETQYF
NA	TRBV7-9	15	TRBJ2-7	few	TGTGCCAGCAGCTTCGGGCCCAGGGCGACCTACGAGCAGTACTTC	CASSFGPRATYEQYF
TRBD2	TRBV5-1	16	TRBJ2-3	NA	TGCGCCAGCAGCCCAATAGCGGGGGGGTCCACAGATACGCAGTATTTT	CASSPIAGGSTDTQYF
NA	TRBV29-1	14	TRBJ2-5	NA	TGCAGCGTTGGAGGGCTATCGGACAGCCTCCCCCAGTACTTC	CSVGGLSDSLPQYF
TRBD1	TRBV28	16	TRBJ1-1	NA	TGTGCCACCCGACCCGACAGGGCTAGGAGGAACACTGAAGCTTTCTTT	CATRPDRARRNTEAFF